This paragraph reports one T cell receptor beta chain. Its target is not known. Measured with immunoSEQ multiplex PCR; TCRdb has only the in-frame clones, and not every one. Of around 46,000 clones in the sample, 83% are singletons; the top ten hold roughly 33%. The sample originates from a study of radiation and T cells in renal cell carcinoma. About the research overall: Nephrectomy followed 15 Gy stereotactic body radiation by 4 weeks. Study results and caveats: No pretreatment tumor biopsies were available for baseline clonotypes. In blood, top tumor clones expanded by 2 weeks, shrinking by 4.

Time point indicated: baseline pretreatment blood. Described treatment: 15 Gy SBRT to primary tumor, nephrectomy 4 weeks later. Radiation-treated patients gave blood at baseline, week 2 and week 4. The sample was blood, taken from a patient whose treatment included radiotherapy and nephrectomy. This TCR derives from an older woman with renal cell carcinoma.

The CDR3 coding sequence is TGTGCCAGCAGCGCCCAGGGAGGTGGGTTTGAAAAACTGTTTTTT. Residues: CASSAQGGGFEKLFF. V and J are TRBV7-2 and TRBJ1-4; TRBD1 is a possible D gene (5 bases). V gave up 5 bases and J gave up 7 bases, with 17 bases separating them. Germline V gene sequence: CDR1 SGHTA, CDR2 FQGNSA. CDR3 length: 15 residues.